This TCR beta chain is from a study of neurological immune-mediated disorders. This clonotype was observed a handful of times. The junction and the germline gene differ at one end; a read error may be behind it. Every sequencing run drew on 15-18 subjects and yielded over 200 million TCR-beta sequences. Each CDR3 protein is one row after TCRdb ran MiXCR on the 5' RACE reads. The data hold tens of thousands of distinct CDR3 sequences, with around a tenth observed a single time. CDR1 and CDR2 (germline): DFQATT, SNEGSKA (reference sequence). This CDR3 is built from 13 residues. About a million sorted CD4+ or CD8+ T cells made each library.

Material for sequencing was CD4+ T cells from blood. The rearrangement uses TRBV20-1 and TRBJ1-5; D is unresolved. The sequence was obtained from a young woman with HTLV-1-associated myelopathy (HAM/TSP). CDR3 sequence: CSARIMGNRPQHF. CDR3 nucleotides: TGCAGTGCTAGGATCATGGGGAATCGGCCCCAGCATTTT.